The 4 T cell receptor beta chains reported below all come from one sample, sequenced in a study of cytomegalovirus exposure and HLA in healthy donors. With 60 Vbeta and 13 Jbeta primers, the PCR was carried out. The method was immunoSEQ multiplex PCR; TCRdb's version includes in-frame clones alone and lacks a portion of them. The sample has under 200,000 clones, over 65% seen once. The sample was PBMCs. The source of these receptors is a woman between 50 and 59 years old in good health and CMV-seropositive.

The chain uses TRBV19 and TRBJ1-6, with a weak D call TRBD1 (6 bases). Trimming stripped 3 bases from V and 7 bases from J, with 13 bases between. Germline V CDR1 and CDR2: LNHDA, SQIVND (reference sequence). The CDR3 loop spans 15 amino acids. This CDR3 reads CASSIQQGPNSPLHF. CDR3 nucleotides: TGTGCCAGTAGTATTCAGCAGGGGCCCAATTCACCCCTCCACTTT.

The CDR3 sequence is CASSLSSSGYTF. The CDR3 bases are TGTGCCAGCAGCTTATCGTCGTCCGGCTACACCTTC. V and J are TRBV7-9 and TRBJ1-2; D not certain. This CDR3 has 12 residues. The ends were cut back, 2 bases at V and 8 bases at J, with 9 bases in the middle. Germline V CDR1 and CDR2: SEHNR, FQNEAQ (reference sequence).

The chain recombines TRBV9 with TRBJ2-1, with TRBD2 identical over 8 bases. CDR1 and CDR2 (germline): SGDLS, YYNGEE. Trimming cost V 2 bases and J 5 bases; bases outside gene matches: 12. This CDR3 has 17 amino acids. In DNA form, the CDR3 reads TGTGCCAGCAGCGTCCAACTAGCGGTGGGGGGTCACAATGAGCAGTTCTTC. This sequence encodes CASSVQLAVGGHNEQFF.

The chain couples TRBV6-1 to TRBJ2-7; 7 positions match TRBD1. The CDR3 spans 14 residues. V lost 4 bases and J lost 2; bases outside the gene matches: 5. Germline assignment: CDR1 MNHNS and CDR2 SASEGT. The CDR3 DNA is TGTGCCAGCAGTGGATGGACAGGAGCCTACGAGCAGTACTTC. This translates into CASSGWTGAYEQYF.